Included here is one T cell receptor beta chain sequence, with context. The record originates from a study of sequential checkpoint blockade in melanoma. Study details: Randomization was 1:1 between first-line nivolumab→ipilimumab and ipilimumab→nivolumab. Both treatment sequences were followed by maintenance nivolumab.

Using immunoSEQ multiplex PCR, the repertoire was profiled, and TCRdb retains in-frame clones only, with some absent. The table records about 4,800 clones, approximately 72% of them present only once. V gave up 3 bases and J gave up 6 bases; unmatched junction bases: 6. This CDR3 region has 15 residues. The germline V gene has CDR1 MRHNA and CDR2 SNTAGT. Regarding treatment: randomized to nivolumab then ipilimumab (arm A) or the reverse (arm B). DNA-damaging chemotherapy had not been given to any patient beforehand. PBMC sorting kept live CD3+CD8+ cells without CD19 or CD56. This chain connects TRBV6-4 to TRBJ2-3; TRBD2 agrees at 10 bases. Sequencing used CD8+ T cells sorted from blood (inferred from file names), obtained from a patient given nivolumab and ipilimumab in sequence. The clonotype originates from a human donor with melanoma. The DNA for the CDR3 is TGTGCCAGCAGTGAAGTAGCGGGGGGCGGGGATACGCAGTATTTT. It is translated as CASSEVAGGGDTQYF.